This entry features one T cell receptor (beta chain) sequence. The sample comes from a study of cytomegalovirus exposure and HLA in healthy donors. Healthy bone marrow donors made up the cohort. Researchers ran the PCR with 60 Vbeta and 13 Jbeta primers. Produced via immunoSEQ multiplex PCR; TCRdb's table is partial and in-frame only. The sample yields roughly 190,000 clones, about nine tenths seen once. This CDR3 has 13 residues. Germline V CDR1 and CDR2: MNHEY, SVGAGI. V lost 5 bases, J lost 4 bases, and 1 base stayed unmatched. The specimen was PBMCs. The sequence was obtained from a boy aged 2 to 10 in good health and CMV-seronegative. V and J are TRBV6-5 and TRBJ2-1; TRBD2 matches at 8 bases. CDR3 in amino acids: CASSGTRYNEQFF. The CDR3 coding sequence is TGTGCCAGCAGTGGGACTAGGTACAATGAGCAGTTCTTC.